Sequencing of this T cell receptor (beta chain) was carried out in a study of T cells in Graves' hyperthyroidism and ophthalmopathy. The study, taken as a whole, reports: Before onset, ophthalmopathy was predicted by the model a median about six months earlier. Stable hyperthyroidism was separated from ophthalmopathy by a model based on 13 V-J features.

The table lists this clonotype with many counts. Its antigen is as yet unknown. At one end the junction does not follow the germline gene, possibly because of a read error. With a duration under 2 months, the hyperthyroidism was newly diagnosed in patients aged 18 to 65. This CDR3 comprises 11 residues. Germline lookup yields CDR1 GTSNPN and CDR2 SVGIG (reference sequence). TCR beta CDR3 regions were amplified from RNA. HTBI primers were employed in a first-round RT-PCR of the TCR CDR3. TCRdb re-analysed the multiplex PCR reads in MiXCR, keeping a single row per CDR3 protein. The data contain about 360,000 distinct CDR3 sequences, less than 15% of them singletons.

The source material was blood. V gene TRBV30 combines with J gene TRBJ2-1; D is ambiguous. This clonotype was obtained from a woman under 30 with Graves' hyperthyroidism. The CDR3 region is CAWTAYDEQFF. CDR3 nucleotide sequence: TGTGCCTGGACGGCCTACGATGAGCAGTTCTTC.